This T cell receptor beta chain was sequenced for a study of type 1 and type 2 diabetes patients. Overall study: CD4+ or CD8+ T cells were positively selected from PBMCs with microbeads.

No donor had another autoimmune disease or recent infection within four weeks. As regards this clonotype: Its antigen is as yet unknown.

The CDR3 is 16 residues long. With V trimmed by 0 bases and J by 3 bases, 6 bases remained unmatched. CDR1 and CDR2 (germline): SGHVS, FQNEAQ. Study-wide results and caveats: In CD4+ and CD8+ T cells, type 2 diabetes diversity exceeded type 1.

Amplification started from genomic DNA. Multiplex PCR with 30 forward and 13 reverse primers amplified the TCR beta CDR3. TCRdb re-called the multiplex PCR reads through MiXCR, storing one row per CDR3 protein. The data contain under 300,000 distinct CDR3 sequences, roughly 48% of them seen just once; the ten biggest clones take up roughly 15%. The J gene is TRBJ2-7, the V gene TRBV7-8; 9 positions agree with TRBD1. The receptor was derived from a man younger than 35 with type 2 diabetes. Sequencing was carried out using peripheral blood mononuclear cells (PBMCs). The DNA of the CDR3 is TGTGCCAGCAGCTTAGCGGTCGGGACAGGGCTCTACGAGCAGTACTTC. Its protein is CASSLAVGTGLYEQYF.